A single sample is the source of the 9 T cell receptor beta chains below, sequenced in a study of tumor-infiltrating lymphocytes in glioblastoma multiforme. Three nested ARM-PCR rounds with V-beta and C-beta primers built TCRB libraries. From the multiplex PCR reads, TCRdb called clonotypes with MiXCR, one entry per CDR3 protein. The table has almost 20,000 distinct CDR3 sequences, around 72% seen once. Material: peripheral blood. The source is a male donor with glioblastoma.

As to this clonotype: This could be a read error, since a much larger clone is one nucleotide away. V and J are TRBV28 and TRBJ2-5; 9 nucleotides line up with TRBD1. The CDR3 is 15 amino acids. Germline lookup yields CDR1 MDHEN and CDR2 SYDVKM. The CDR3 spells CDSSLTGTGQETQYF. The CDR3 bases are TGTGACAGCAGTCTCACCGGGACAGGGCAAGAGACCCAGTACTTC.

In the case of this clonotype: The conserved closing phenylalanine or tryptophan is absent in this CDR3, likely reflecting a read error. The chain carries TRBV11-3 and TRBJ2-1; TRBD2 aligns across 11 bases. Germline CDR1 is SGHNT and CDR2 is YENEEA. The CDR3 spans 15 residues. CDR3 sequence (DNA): TGCGCCAGCAGCCCGCTAGCGGGAGGAAGGGATGAGCAGTTCTTA. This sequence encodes CASSPLAGGRDEQFL.

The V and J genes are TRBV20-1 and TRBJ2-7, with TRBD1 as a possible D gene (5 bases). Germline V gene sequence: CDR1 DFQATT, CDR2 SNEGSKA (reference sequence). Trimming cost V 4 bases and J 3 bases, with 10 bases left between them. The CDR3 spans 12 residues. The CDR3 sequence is CSANDQGYEQYF. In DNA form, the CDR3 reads TGCAGTGCTAACGATCAGGGCTACGAGCAGTACTTC.

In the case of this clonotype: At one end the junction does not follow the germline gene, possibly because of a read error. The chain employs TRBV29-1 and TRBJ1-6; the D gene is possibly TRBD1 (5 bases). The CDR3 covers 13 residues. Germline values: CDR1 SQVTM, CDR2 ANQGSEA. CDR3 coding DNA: TGCAGCGTTGCCAGGGACGGAGAATCACCCCTTCACTTT. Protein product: CSVARDGESPLHF.

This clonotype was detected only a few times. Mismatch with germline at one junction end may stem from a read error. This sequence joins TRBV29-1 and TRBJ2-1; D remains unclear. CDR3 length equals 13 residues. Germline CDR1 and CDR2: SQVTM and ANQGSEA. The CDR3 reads CSVASQTYNEQFF. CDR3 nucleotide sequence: TGCAGCGTTGCCTCCCAGACCTACAATGAGCAATTCTTC.

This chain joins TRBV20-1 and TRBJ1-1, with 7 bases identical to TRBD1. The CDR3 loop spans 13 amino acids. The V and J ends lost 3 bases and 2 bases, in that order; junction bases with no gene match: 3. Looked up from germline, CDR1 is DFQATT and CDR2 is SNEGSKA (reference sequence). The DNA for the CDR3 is TGCAGTGCTAGTACAGGGGCAAACACTGAAGCTTTCTTT. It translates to CSASTGANTEAFF.

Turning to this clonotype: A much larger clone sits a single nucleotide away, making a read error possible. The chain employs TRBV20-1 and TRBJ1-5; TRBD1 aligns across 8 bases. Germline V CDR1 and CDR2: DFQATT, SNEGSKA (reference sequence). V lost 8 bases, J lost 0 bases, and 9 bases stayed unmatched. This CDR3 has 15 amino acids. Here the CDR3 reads CSTRGDRYSNQPQHF. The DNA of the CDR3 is TGCAGTACTCGAGGGGACAGGTATAGCAATCAGCCCCAGCATTTT.

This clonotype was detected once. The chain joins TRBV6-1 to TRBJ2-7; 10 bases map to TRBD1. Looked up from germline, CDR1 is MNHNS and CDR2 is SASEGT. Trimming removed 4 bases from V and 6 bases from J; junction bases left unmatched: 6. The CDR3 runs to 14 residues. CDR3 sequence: CASSVGTGVSEQYF. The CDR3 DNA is TGTGCCAGCAGTGTGGGGACAGGGGTTAGCGAGCAGTACTTC.

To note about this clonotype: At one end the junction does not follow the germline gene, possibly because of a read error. CDR3 loop: CACSYSGGDGQFF. The CDR3 region has the DNA TGTGCCTGCAGTTACTCGGGAGGGGATGGGCAGTTCTTC. The chain recombines TRBV6-5 with TRBJ2-1; 8 bases align to TRBD2. The germline gives CDR1 MNHEY, CDR2 SVGAGI. CDR3 length: 13 residues.